This T cell receptor (beta chain) is drawn from a study of blood T cell repertoires in COVID-19. For the study at large: Whether acute or convalescent, the COVID-19 samples came from the United States, Italy and Spain. PBMCs, B-cell-depleted T cells, or T cells were the source of the cDNA or gDNA that made up the material.

Original processing notes: Amplification of reference gene primers provided the estimated nucleated cell counts. Produced via immunoSEQ multiplex PCR; TCRdb's table is partial and in-frame only. That table supplies the V and J calls and clone size; D and trimming were determined from the DNA. The sample has approximately 150,000 clones, approximately 81% seen once. Germline V gene lookup returns CDR1 SGHRS and CDR2 YFSETQ. Trimming took off 0 bases at V and 5 bases at J, with 15 bases between the two ends. CDR3 length: 15 amino acids. This chain links TRBV5-1 with TRBJ2-7, with D possibly being TRBD2 (5 bases). This TCR was sampled from a man between 60 and 75 years old with acute or convalescent COVID-19. Material: peripheral blood. The CDR3 sequence: CASSLVAGKRDEQYF. The CDR3 DNA reads TGCGCCAGCAGCTTGGTGGCCGGGAAGAGGGACGAGCAGTACTTC.